One sample yielded the 28 T cell receptor beta chains listed below, sequenced in a study of shared T cell receptors in the human thymus. Produced via immunoSEQ multiplex PCR; TCRdb's table is partial and in-frame only. Here the sample spans over 350,000 clones, around 95% being singletons. Specimen: thymocytes. Receptors originate from a human donor.

The V and J genes are TRBV28 and TRBJ2-2; 7 bases are shared with TRBD2. Germline V CDR1 and CDR2: MDHEN, SYDVKM. The length of the CDR3 is 18 residues. With V trimmed by 8 bases and J by 5 bases, 20 bases remained unmatched. The CDR3 here is CASLSLLRRAGRTGELFF. The CDR3 DNA sequence: TGTGCCAGCCTTAGTTTACTTCGCCGAGCGGGGAGAACCGGGGAGCTGTTTTTT.

This rearrangement joins TRBV6-1 to TRBJ2-6; TRBD2 matches 7 bases. This CDR3 has 19 residues. The germline V gene encodes CDR1 MNHNS and CDR2 SASEGT. The V segment lost 2 bases and the J segment 0 bases; nucleotides outside the gene matches: 10. The CDR3 DNA reads TGTGCCAGCAGTGAACGGGGGGAGCCCACTCTCTCTGGGGCCAACGTCCTGACTTTC. Protein product: CASSERGEPTLSGANVLTF.

The chain joins TRBV27 to TRBJ1-5, with 8 bases lining up with TRBD1. Trimming took 5 bases from V and 6 from J; bases not matched to a gene: 9. The length of the CDR3 is 15 residues. The germline V gene encodes CDR1 MNHEY and CDR2 SMNVEV (reference sequence). The CDR3 reads CASSPGQGYRQPQHF. The CDR3 nucleotides are TGTGCCAGCAGTCCAGGACAGGGATATCGTCAGCCCCAGCATTTT.

The V gene is TRBV5-1, the J gene TRBJ1-2; D call uncertain. CDR1 SGHRS and CDR2 YFSETQ come from the germline V gene. V was trimmed by 4 bases and J by 8 bases, leaving 15 bases between them. The CDR3 extends over 13 amino acids. This CDR3 is CASSGVGLFGYTF. The CDR3 DNA follows: TGCGCCAGCAGCGGAGTTGGACTTTTCGGCTACACCTTC.

This clone has just one count. V gene TRBV7-9 combines with J gene TRBJ2-5; 10 bases agree with TRBD1. Germline CDR1 SEHNR, CDR2 FQNEAQ (reference sequence). The CDR3 loop spans 16 amino acids. The J segment lost 7 bases and the V segment lost 3 bases, leaving 11 bases of the junction unmatched. The CDR3 here is CASSLDGTGVRSTQYF. The CDR3 DNA reads as TGTGCCAGCAGCTTGGACGGGACAGGGGTGAGGTCGACCCAGTACTTC.

The chain carries TRBV19 and TRBJ1-5; D gene uncertain. V was cut by 3 bases and J by 6 bases, with 18 bases left in between. The germline CDR1 and CDR2 sequences are LNHDA and SQIVND (reference sequence). The CDR3 length is 16 residues. The CDR3 DNA is TGTGCCAGTAGTATGGGGAGAGAGCCTCGGCGTCAGCCCCAGCATTTT. This translates into CASSMGREPRRQPQHF.

J is TRBJ2-7 and V is TRBV6-1; 16 nucleotides match TRBD2. V trimming: 3 bases; J trimming: 3 bases; junction bases outside the gene matches: 8. The CDR3 covers 18 residues. In germline, CDR1 is MNHNS, CDR2 SASEGT. CDR3 sequence reads: CASSEAGTSGRAYYEQYF. CDR3 in DNA: TGTGCCAGCAGTGAGGCCGGGACTAGCGGGAGGGCCTACTACGAGCAGTACTTC.

The chain recombines TRBV15 with TRBJ1-1, with a possible D match to TRBD1 (6 bases). Trimming pared 6 bases from V and 1 base from J, leaving 9 bases between. Germline lookup yields CDR1 LNHNV and CDR2 YYDKDF (reference sequence). This CDR3 is 13 amino acids long. The DNA for the CDR3 is TGTGCCACCAGGGGGGGACAGAACACTGAAGCTTTCTTT. Translated: CATRGGQNTEAFF.

The chain uses TRBV14 and TRBJ2-5; D unclear. The J call is doubtful: the DNA matches TRBJ2-7 better. Germline V gives CDR1 SGHDN, CDR2 FVKESK. The CDR3 runs 14 residues. DNA of the CDR3: TGTGCCAGCAGCCAACTCTACAGTCTCTACGAGCAGTACTTC. This gives the protein CASSQLYSLYEQYF.

This rearrangement joins TRBV7-2 to TRBJ2-7; the D gene could be TRBD1 or TRBD2 (5 bases each). Germline CDR1 reads SGHTA; CDR2 reads FQGNSA. The CDR3 has 17 residues. Trimming stripped 5 bases from V and 5 bases from J, with 25 bases between. The CDR3 coding sequence is TGTGCCAGCAGCGCCGACTGGGACGGGGTTCCCCGGGACGAGCAGTACTTC. It yields the protein CASSADWDGVPRDEQYF.

V is TRBV9 and J is TRBJ2-1, with 12 positions matching TRBD2. CDR1 and CDR2 (germline): SGDLS, YYNGEE. The CDR3 is made up of 17 amino acids. Germline trimming cut 0 bases from V and 4 bases from J; bases unmatched to any gene: 5. The CDR3 sequence: CASSVASGRAGYNEQFF. CDR3 DNA: TGTGCCAGCAGCGTAGCTAGCGGGAGGGCAGGGTACAATGAGCAGTTCTTC.

The chain uses TRBV4-1 and TRBJ2-1, with 7 bases lining up with TRBD1. The CDR3 sequence is 19 residues long. Per the germline V gene, CDR1 is MGHRA and CDR2 is YSYEKL. The V and J ends lost 1 base and 0 bases, in that order; junction bases with no gene match: 12. The chain's CDR3 is CASSQVRQGSPSSYNEQFF. CDR3 nucleotides: TGCGCCAGCAGCCAAGTAAGACAGGGAAGTCCGAGCTCCTACAATGAGCAGTTCTTC.

The chain has TRBV7-6 and TRBJ2-3; 10 bases match TRBD1. Looked up from germline, CDR1 is SGHVS and CDR2 is FNYEAQ. The CDR3 covers 18 residues. J lost 2 bases, V lost 4 bases, and 12 bases had no gene match. The CDR3 DNA is TGTGCCAGCAGCTCCTTGGGCCGGGACAGGGGCCCCACAGATACGCAGTATTTT. Encoded protein: CASSSLGRDRGPTDTQYF.

This clone occurred a few times. The V call is TRBV5-8, the J call TRBJ1-2; D is uncertain. With 3 bases removed from V and 8 bases from J, the gap between germline ends came to 8 bases. The length of the CDR3 is 11 residues. Germline values: CDR1 SGHTS, CDR2 YDEGEE. The chain's CDR3 is CASSSAPGYTF. In DNA, the CDR3 is TGTGCCAGCAGCTCGGCCCCAGGCTACACCTTC.

The chain employs TRBV28 and TRBJ1-2, with D perhaps matching TRBD1 (6 bases). The germline V and J ends were trimmed by 2 bases and 4 bases, with 8 bases remaining between them. This CDR3 contains 13 residues. CDR1 and CDR2 from the germline V gene are MDHEN and SYDVKM. In DNA, the CDR3 is TGTGCCAGCAGTTTAACAGGGTCCTATGGCTACACCTTC. Its protein is CASSLTGSYGYTF.

The V and J genes are TRBV2 and TRBJ2-3; 9 bases are a match to TRBD2. Germline CDR1 SNHLY, CDR2 FYNNEI. V lost 1 base to trimming and J lost 3 bases; unmatched junction nucleotides: 5. The CDR3 extends over 16 amino acids. The chain's CDR3 is CASSEVSGRRTDTQYF. The CDR3, as DNA: TGTGCCAGCAGTGAAGTTAGCGGGAGAAGGACAGATACGCAGTATTTT.

The rearrangement uses TRBV28 and TRBJ1-5; 12 nucleotides align to TRBD1. The CDR3 runs 19 residues. Germline assignment: CDR1 MDHEN and CDR2 SYDVKM. V gave up 3 bases and J gave up 6 bases; unmatched junction bases: 15. CDR3 loop: CASSFSGTGGAPGFQPQHF. The CDR3 bases are TGTGCCAGCAGTTTTAGTGGGACAGGGGGCGCCCCGGGTTTTCAGCCCCAGCATTTT.

This chain connects TRBV7-2 to TRBJ1-2; 7 positions match TRBD1. Germline loops: CDR1 SGHTA, CDR2 FQGNSA. Unmatched junction bases numbered 4, after V lost 3 bases and J lost 0 bases. CDR3 size: 15 residues. CDR3 DNA sequence: TGTGCCAGCAGCTTCAGGGGGGAAGCTAACTATGGCTACACCTTC. Protein: CASSFRGEANYGYTF.

This sequence joins TRBV18 and TRBJ1-1, with TRBD1 as a possible D gene (6 bases). With 4 bases removed from V and 3 bases from J, the gap between germline ends came to 15 bases. The CDR3 has 15 amino acids. Germline-derived CDR1 and CDR2 are KGHSH and LQKENI. The CDR3 is CASSHTREGDTEAFF. The CDR3 DNA follows: TGTGCCAGCTCACACACACGGGAGGGGGACACTGAAGCTTTCTTT.

The chain employs TRBV28 and TRBJ2-7; 8 bases agree with TRBD1. V shed 2 bases, J shed 0 bases, and the junction held 6 bases outside the gene matches. The length of the CDR3 is 16 residues. Germline loops: CDR1 MDHEN, CDR2 SYDVKM. CDR3 bases: TGTGCCAGCAGTTTAAGTGGGGACAGGTGCTCCTACGAGCAGTACTTC. Protein: CASSLSGDRCSYEQYF.

About this clone: The junction shows a germline mismatch at one end, possibly a read error. The chain combines TRBV7-3 with TRBJ2-1, with 12 positions matching TRBD2. CDR3 length equals 13 residues. Germline V CDR1 and CDR2: SGHTA, FQGTGA. CDR3 protein: CASSPTLTSGRVF. The CDR3 nucleotides are TGTGCCAGCAGCCCCACGCTGACTAGCGGGAGAGTCTTC.

The chain uses TRBV27 and TRBJ2-7; D may be TRBD2 (6 bases). This CDR3 has 13 amino acids. Germline V gene sequence: CDR1 MNHEY, CDR2 SMNVEV (reference sequence). Trimming left V 4 bases short and J 7 bases short, with 14 bases between. The CDR3 protein is CASSWSGVGEQYF. For the CDR3, the DNA is TGTGCCAGCAGTTGGTCGGGAGTGGGTGAGCAGTACTTC.

The chain employs TRBV18 and TRBJ2-1; 8 nucleotides align to TRBD2. CDR1 KGHSH and CDR2 LQKENI come from the germline V gene. The V segment lost 4 bases and the J segment 7 bases; nucleotides outside the gene matches: 12. This CDR3 has 16 residues. The chain's CDR3 is CASSLPGLVSYNEQFF. CDR3 nucleotides: TGTGCCAGCTCACTCCCGGGACTAGTGAGTTATAATGAGCAGTTCTTC.

The rearrangement links TRBV27 to TRBJ2-7; D uncertain. The CDR3 consists of 10 residues. CDR1 and CDR2 from the germline V gene are MNHEY and SMNVEV (reference sequence). Trimming shortened V by 3 bases and J by 6 bases, and 3 bases separated the two germline ends. CDR3 sequence reads: CASSFGEQYF. CDR3 nucleotides: TGTGCCAGCAGTTTTGGCGAGCAGTACTTC.

The chain employs TRBV25-1 and TRBJ2-5; TRBD1 aligns across 7 bases. From germline, CDR1 is MGHDK and CDR2 SYGVNS. Trimming at V came to 4 bases and at J to 4 bases, leaving 9 bases not matched to a gene. The CDR3 runs 15 residues. CDR3 sequence: CASSVPTGVRETQYF. The CDR3 DNA reads as TGTGCCAGCAGTGTACCAACAGGGGTTCGAGAGACCCAGTACTTC.

This chain links TRBV10-2 with TRBJ2-6, with D possibly being TRBD1 (6 bases). Trimming shortened V by 1 base and J by 2 bases, and 9 bases separated the two germline ends. Per germline, CDR1 WSHSY and CDR2 SAAADI. The CDR3 has 16 residues. The CDR3 protein is CASSEFRGPGANVLTF. The CDR3 coding sequence is TGCGCCAGCAGTGAGTTCAGGGGCCCTGGGGCCAACGTCCTGACTTTC.

The chain has TRBV10-2 and TRBJ2-1; 12 bases match TRBD2. CDR1 is WSHSY, CDR2 SAAADI, per germline. With V trimmed by 7 bases and J by 6 bases, 25 bases remained unmatched. The CDR3 consists of 21 residues. The DNA for the CDR3 is TGCGCCAGCACCCCAGGGGGGGCCCTAGCGGGAGGGTCCTCCAACCTCAATGAGCAGTTCTTC. Translation: CASTPGGALAGGSSNLNEQFF.

The chain combines TRBV19 with TRBJ2-1; 11 positions match TRBD2. CDR1 is LNHDA, CDR2 SQIVND, per germline (reference sequence). The V segment lost 3 bases and the J segment 5 bases; nucleotides outside the gene matches: 9. This CDR3 has 17 residues. CDR3 sequence reads: CASSIDQTSGENNEQFF. The CDR3 nucleotides are TGTGCCAGTAGTATCGACCAGACTAGCGGGGAAAACAATGAGCAGTTCTTC.